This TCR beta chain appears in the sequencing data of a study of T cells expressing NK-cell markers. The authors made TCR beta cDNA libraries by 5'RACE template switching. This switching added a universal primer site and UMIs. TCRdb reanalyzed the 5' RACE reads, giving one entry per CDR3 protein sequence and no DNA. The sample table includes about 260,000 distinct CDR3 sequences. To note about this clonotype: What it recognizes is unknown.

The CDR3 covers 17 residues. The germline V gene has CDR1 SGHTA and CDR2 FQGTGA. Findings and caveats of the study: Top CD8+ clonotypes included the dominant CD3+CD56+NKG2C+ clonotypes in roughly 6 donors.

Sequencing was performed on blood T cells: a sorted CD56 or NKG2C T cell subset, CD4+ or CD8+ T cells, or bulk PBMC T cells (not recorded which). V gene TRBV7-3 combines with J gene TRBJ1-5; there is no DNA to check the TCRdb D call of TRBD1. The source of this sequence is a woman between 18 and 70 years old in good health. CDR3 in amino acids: CASSSMDRGYSNQPQHF.